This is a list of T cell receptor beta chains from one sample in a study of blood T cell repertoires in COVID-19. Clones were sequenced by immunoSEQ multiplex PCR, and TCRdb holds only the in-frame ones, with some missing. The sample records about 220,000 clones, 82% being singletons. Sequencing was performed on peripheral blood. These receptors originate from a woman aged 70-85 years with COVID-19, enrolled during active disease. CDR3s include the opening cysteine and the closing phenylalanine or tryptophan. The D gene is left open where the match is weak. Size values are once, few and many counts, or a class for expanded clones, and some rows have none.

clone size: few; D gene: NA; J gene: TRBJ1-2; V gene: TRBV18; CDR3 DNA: TGTGCCAGCTCTTCTGACGGGACTAACTATGGCTACACCTTC; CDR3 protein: CASSSDGTNYGYTF
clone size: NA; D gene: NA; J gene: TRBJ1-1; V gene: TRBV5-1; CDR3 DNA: TGCGCCAGCAGCTTAAGACAGGTTGCCCCGAACACTGAAGCTTTCTTT; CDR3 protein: CASSLRQVAPNTEAFF
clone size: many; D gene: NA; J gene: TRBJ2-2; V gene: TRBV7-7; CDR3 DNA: TGTGCCAGCAGCGCGCAGGGTTCTAACACCGGGGAGCTGTTTTTT; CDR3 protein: CASSAQGSNTGELFF
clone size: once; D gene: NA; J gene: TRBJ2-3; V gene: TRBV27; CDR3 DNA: TGTGCCAGCAGTTTGTTCGCTAGCAGGTGGTGGGATACGCAGTATTTT; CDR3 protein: CASSLFASRWWDTQYF
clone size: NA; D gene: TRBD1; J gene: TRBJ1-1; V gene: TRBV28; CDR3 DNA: TGTGCCAGCAGTGTAATGGGACAGGGGTTTTCCGCGGCTTTCTTT; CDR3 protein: CASSVMGQGFSAAFF
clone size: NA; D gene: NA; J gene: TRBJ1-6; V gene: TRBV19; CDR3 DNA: TGTGCCAGTAGTATACAGGGCGACCGTAATTCACCCCTCCACTTT; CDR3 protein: CASSIQGDRNSPLHF
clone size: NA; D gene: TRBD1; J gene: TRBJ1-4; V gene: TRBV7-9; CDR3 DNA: TGTGCCAGCAGCTTAGAACAGGGGGAAAAACTGTTTTTT; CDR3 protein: CASSLEQGEKLFF
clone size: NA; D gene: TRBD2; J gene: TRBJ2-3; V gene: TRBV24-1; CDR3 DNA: TGTGCCACCAGTGATTGGACTAGCGGGAGAAATACAGATACGCAGTATTTT; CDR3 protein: CATSDWTSGRNTDTQYF
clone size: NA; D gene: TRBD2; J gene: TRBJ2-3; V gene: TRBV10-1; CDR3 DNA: TGCGCCAGCCGGACTAGCGGGGTTACTATAATTCACACAGATACGCAGTATTTT; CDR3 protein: CASRTSGVTIIHTDTQYF
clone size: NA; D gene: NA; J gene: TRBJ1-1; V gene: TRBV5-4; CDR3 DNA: TGTGCCAGCAGCTGGGCAGGAACGAACACTGAAGCTTTCTTT; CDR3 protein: CASSWAGTNTEAFF
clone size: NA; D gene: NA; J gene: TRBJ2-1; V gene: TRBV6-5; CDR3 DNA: TGTGCCAGCAGACCCACAGGGATCTCCTACAATGAGCAGTTCTTC; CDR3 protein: CASRPTGISYNEQFF
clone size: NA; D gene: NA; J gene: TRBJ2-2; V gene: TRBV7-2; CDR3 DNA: TGTGCCAGCAGCTTACGCCAGGTGGAATCTGTCGGGGAGCTGTTTTTT; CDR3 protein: CASSLRQVESVGELFF
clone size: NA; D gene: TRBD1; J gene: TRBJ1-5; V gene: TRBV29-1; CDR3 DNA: TGCAGCGCCGGGTTAGGGACAGGCAATCAGCCCCAGCATTTT; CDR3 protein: CSAGLGTGNQPQHF
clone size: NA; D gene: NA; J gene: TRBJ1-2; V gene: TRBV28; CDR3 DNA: TGTGCCAGCAGTCTACAGGATATCCTTGGCTACACCTTC; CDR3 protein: CASSLQDILGYTF
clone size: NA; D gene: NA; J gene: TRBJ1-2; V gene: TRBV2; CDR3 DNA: TGTGCCAGCGGGCTCAGGGGTTCGACGCTCGGCTACACCTTC; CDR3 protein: CASGLRGSTLGYTF
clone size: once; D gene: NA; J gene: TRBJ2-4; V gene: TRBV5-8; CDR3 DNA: TGTGCCAGCAGCTTAAGAGCAACCTCGCGGGACTTC; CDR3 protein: CASSLRATSRDF